The clone carrying this TCR beta chain was found once. Its target is unknown. The germline V and J ends were trimmed by 0 bases and 0 bases, with 21 bases remaining between them. Germline values: CDR1 LGHNA, CDR2 YSLEER. The CDR3 covers 19 residues. Individual cDNA molecules each carried unique molecular identifiers attached by the library. TCRdb used MiXCR to reprocess the RACE reads, holding one entry per CDR3 protein. The table records 80,000 to 100,000 distinct CDR3 sequences, around 25% of them present only once. The sample's time point: patch test 3, about 24 weeks after DPC sensitization. Noted treatment: therapeutic diphenylcyclopropenone sensitization with weekly scalp DPC. Alopecia patients between 18 and 70 years old and suitable for DPC were used as donors. The sample belongs to a study of human T cells and chemical hapten exposure. Study as a whole: Sensitization involved placing 2% DPC onto a 2 cm by 2 cm region of upper inner arm skin.

Overall study results and limits: Expanded TCRs grouped into significantly more large CDR3 similarity clusters than controls produced.

Sequences were derived from whole blood, sampled in connection with sensitization to the hapten diphenylcyclopropenone (DPC). V is TRBV4-3 and J is TRBJ2-7; D is unclear. This TCR was sampled from a man aged 35 to 55 with alopecia areata. Some clones in this sample may be carry-over from other donors' samples. CDR3 sequence reads: CASSQDQHPTRSSSYEQYF. CDR3 DNA: TGCGCCAGCAGCCAAGATCAACACCCCACAAGGAGTAGCTCCTACGAGCAGTACTTC.